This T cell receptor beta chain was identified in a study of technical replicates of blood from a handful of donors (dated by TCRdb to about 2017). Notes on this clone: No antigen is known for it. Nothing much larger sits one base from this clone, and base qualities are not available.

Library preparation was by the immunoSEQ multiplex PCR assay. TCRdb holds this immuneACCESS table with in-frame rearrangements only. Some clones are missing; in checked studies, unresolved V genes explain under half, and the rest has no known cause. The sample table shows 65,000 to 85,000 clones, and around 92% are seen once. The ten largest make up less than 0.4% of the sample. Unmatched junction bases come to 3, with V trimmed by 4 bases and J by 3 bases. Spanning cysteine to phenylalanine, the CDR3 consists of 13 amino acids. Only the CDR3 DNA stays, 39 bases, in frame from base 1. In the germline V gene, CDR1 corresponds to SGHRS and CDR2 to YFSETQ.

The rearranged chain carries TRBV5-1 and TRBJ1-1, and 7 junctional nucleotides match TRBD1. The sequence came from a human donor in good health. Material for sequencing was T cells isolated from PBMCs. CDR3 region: CASSRQGDTEAFF. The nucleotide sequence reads TGCGCCAGCAGCCGACAGGGAGACACTGAAGCTTTCTTT.